The sequence of this T cell receptor (beta chain) was determined in a study of T cell responses to AZD1222 COVID-19 vaccine. Across the study: Pooled together were second doses at about 4 or about 12 weeks.

TCRdb's copy holds only in-frame clones and misses some; the assay was immunoSEQ multiplex PCR. Among 100,000 or so clones listed, approximately 90% were seen once. This clone has more than one count but fewer than ten. The antigen is undetermined. General study findings and limits: The donor cohort was predominantly white British with a female majority, and clonal diversity may have been underestimated.

Trimming shortened V by 8 bases and J by 0 bases, and 5 bases separated the two germline ends. CDR3 length equals 12 residues. The germline CDR1 and CDR2 sequences are LNHDA and SQIVND (reference sequence). The origin of this receptor is an adult in good health. The chain carries TRBV19 and TRBJ1-5; no clear D. The sequences come from peripheral blood, collected on day 0 of AZD1222 vaccination. CDR3 nucleotides: TGTGCCAGTCGTAGTAGCAATCAGCCCCAGCATTTT. The encoded protein is CASRSSNQPQHF.